The 23 T cell receptor beta chains below were found in one sample sequenced in a study of T cell repertoires in cytomegalovirus infection. These receptors are not linked to any known antigen. TCRdb re-called the reads through MiXCR, storing one row per CDR3 protein. The sample lists 350,000 to 400,000 distinct CDR3 sequences; roughly 36% were seen once. Sequenced here: cultured PBMCs, sampled from culture after CMV antigen stimulation. The origin of the receptors is a human donor in good health (CMV status not recorded). Some clones in this sample may be carry-over from other donors' samples.

This clonotype was seen at least ten times. The V gene is TRBV7-8, the J gene TRBJ1-6; no clear D. Per the germline V gene, CDR1 is SGHVS and CDR2 is FQNEAQ. The V and J ends lost 7 bases and 2 bases respectively, with 6 bases between them. This CDR3 is 13 amino acids long. CDR3 protein: CASKKAYNSPLHF. In nucleotides, the CDR3 is TGTGCCAGCAAGAAGGCCTATAATTCACCCCTCCACTTT. Looking up the rest from reference TRBV7-8 and TRBJ1-6 gives the full variable domain: GAGVSQSPRYKVAKRGQDVALRCDPISGHVSLFWYQQALGQGPEFLTYFQNEAQLDKSGLPSDRFFAERPEGSVSTLKIQRTQQEDSAVYLCASKKAYNSPLHFGNGTRLTVT.

This rearrangement joins TRBV7-2 to TRBJ2-3; the match to TRBD2 covers 11 bases. V dropped 5 bases and J dropped 4; count of bases not matched to a gene: 11. The CDR3 extends over 17 amino acids. Germline V gene lookup returns CDR1 SGHTA and CDR2 FQGNSA. The CDR3 bases are TGTGCCAGCAGCCTTGCGAATAGCGGGAGGGCGGCAGATACGCAGTATTTT. Translating gives CASSLANSGRAADTQYF.

The sample holds a few counts of this clonotype. The rearrangement uses TRBV4-2 and TRBJ1-4, with TRBD1 matching over 10 bases. CDR1 is LGHNA, CDR2 YNFKEQ, per germline. This CDR3 region has 15 residues. J gave up 5 bases and V 4 bases, and 4 bases lay outside the gene matches. CDR3 nucleotides: TGTGCCAGCAGCCCGTTGGACAGGGGGAATGAAAAACTGTTTTTT. Translation: CASSPLDRGNEKLFF.

A few counts support this clonotype. The rearrangement links TRBV15 to TRBJ1-2; TRBD1 might be the D (5 bases). The CDR3 consists of 15 residues. Trimming removed 0 bases at V and 7 bases at J, with 15 bases between. From germline, CDR1 is LNHNV and CDR2 YYDKDF (reference sequence). The CDR3 sequence is CATSRDFEGRGGYTF. The CDR3 DNA follows: TGTGCCACCAGCAGAGATTTCGAGGGGCGTGGTGGCTACACCTTC.

This clonotype came up a few times. The V and J genes are TRBV12-5 and TRBJ2-1, with 9 bases identical to TRBD1. Germline CDR1 reads LGHNT; CDR2 reads FRNRAP. The CDR3 contains 14 residues. With V trimmed by 6 bases and J by 4 bases, 4 bases remained unmatched. The CDR3 here is CASGPGQGYNEQFF. CDR3 nucleotides: TGTGCTAGTGGCCCGGGACAGGGTTACAATGAGCAGTTCTTC.

This clonotype was observed a handful of times. This sequence joins TRBV7-8 and TRBJ1-3, with a possible D match to TRBD1 (5 bases). The V and J ends lost 2 bases and 4 bases respectively, with 9 bases between them. CDR1 SGHVS and CDR2 FQNEAQ come from the germline V gene. The CDR3 totals 14 residues. The CDR3 DNA reads TGTGCCAGCAGCTTATGGGGGGGAGGAAACACCATATATTTT. Translated: CASSLWGGGNTIYF.

In this sample, this clonotype turned up many times. The chain has TRBV2 and TRBJ2-7; the D is unclear. CDR1 is SNHLY, CDR2 FYNNEI, per germline. Trimming took 4 bases from V and 4 from J, leaving 8 bases between them. The CDR3 loop spans 12 amino acids. Written as DNA, the CDR3 is TGTGCCAGCAGTGTGACCAAGTACGAGCAGTACGTC. This sequence encodes CASSVTKYEQYV.

This clonotype was counted a few times. The chain recombines TRBV7-2 with TRBJ2-5; D gene ambiguous. Germline V gene sequence: CDR1 SGHTA, CDR2 FQGNSA. V was shortened by 5 bases and J by 9 bases, with 10 bases between the two germline ends. The CDR3 covers 11 residues. This CDR3 reads CASSPDQAQYF. The CDR3 DNA is TGTGCCAGCAGCCCGGATCAGGCCCAGTACTTC.

The gene calls are TRBV27 and TRBJ2-4, with a weak D call TRBD2 (6 bases). Trimming removed 6 bases from V and 0 bases from J, with 15 bases in between. There are 16 residues in the CDR3. The germline gives CDR1 MNHEY, CDR2 SMNVEV (reference sequence). CDR3 bases: TGTGCCAGCAGCCCCTTTAGCGGAGTAGCCAAAAACATTCAGTACTTC. It codes for CASSPFSGVAKNIQYF.

The chain carries TRBV10-3 and TRBJ1-2; D gene ambiguous. Germline CDR1 ENHRY, CDR2 SYGVKD. CDR3 size: 13 residues. V was clipped by 2 bases and J by 3 bases, with 7 bases between them. The CDR3 coding sequence is TGTGCCATCAGTGAGGGTGGATACTATGGCTACACCTTC. Its translation is CAISEGGYYGYTF.

The genes are TRBV10-3 and TRBJ2-1, with D possibly being TRBD1 (6 bases). Trimming left V 0 bases short and J 4 bases short, with 13 bases between. The germline V gene encodes CDR1 ENHRY and CDR2 SYGVKD. The CDR3 loop spans 16 amino acids. DNA of the CDR3: TGTGCCATCAGTGAGTCGGGGGCCCCTCGTTACAATGAGCAGTTCTTC. It is translated as CAISESGAPRYNEQFF.

V and J are TRBV7-4 and TRBJ2-1; D perhaps matches TRBD1 (6 bases). Per the germline V gene, CDR1 is SGHVT and CDR2 is SQSDAQ. V was pared by 4 bases and J by 5 bases, with 21 bases between. CDR3 size: 17 residues. CDR3 in DNA: TGTGCCAGCAGCTCAACCCTAGGGCAGGGGAAGGACAATGAGCAGTTCTTC. It encodes CASSSTLGQGKDNEQFF.

This sequence joins TRBV28 and TRBJ2-7; D possibly corresponds to TRBD2 (5 bases). The V end lost 7 bases, the J end lost 6 bases, and 13 bases lay between the germline ends. Germline CDR1 MDHEN, CDR2 SYDVKM. This CDR3 has 12 residues. CDR3 residues: CASTSSSGEQYF. In nucleotides, the CDR3 is TGTGCCAGCACCTCTAGCTCGGGCGAGCAGTACTTC.

This clonotype has a handful of counts. The chain carries TRBV19 and TRBJ1-1, with D possibly matching TRBD1 (6 bases). V gave up 5 bases and J gave up 4 bases, with 11 bases separating them. The CDR3 sequence is 13 residues long. Germline CDR1 LNHDA, CDR2 SQIVND (reference sequence). CDR3 bases: TGTGCCAGTAGTTTTCTCAGGGGCACTGAAGCTTTCTTT. Its protein is CASSFLRGTEAFF. The entire variable domain, with the rest obtained from reference TRBV19 and TRBJ1-1, is as follows: DGGITQSPKYLFRKEGQNVTLSCEQNLNHDAMYWYRQDPGQGLRLIYYSQIVNDFQKGDIAEGYSVSREKKESFPLTVTSAQKNPTAFYLCASSFLRGTEAFFGQGTRLTVV.

The table lists this clonotype with a few counts. The V and J genes are TRBV7-9 and TRBJ1-4; 7 bases are shared with TRBD1. The germline V gene has CDR1 SEHNR and CDR2 FQNEAQ (reference sequence). The V gene end was trimmed by 5 bases and the J gene end by 7 bases; junction bases not matched to a gene: 7. The CDR3 covers 14 residues. CDR3 coding DNA: TGTGCCAGCAGCGATGACAGGGATAGTGAAAAACTGTTTTTT. Encoded protein: CASSDDRDSEKLFF. Looking up the rest from reference TRBV7-9 and TRBJ1-4 gives the full variable domain: DTGVSQNPRHKITKRGQNVTFRCDPISEHNRLYWYRQTLGQGPEFLTYFQNEAQLEKSRLLSDRFSAERPKGSFSTLEIQRTEQGDSAMYLCASSDDRDSEKLFFGSGTQLSVL.

Notes on this clonotype: Its ends do not fully match the called genes, so a read error is possible. This sequence joins TRBV4-1 and TRBJ2-1, with D possibly TRBD2 on 6 matching bases. The CDR3 loop spans 14 amino acids. CDR1 and CDR2 from the germline V gene are MGHRA and YSYEKL. The CDR3 coding sequence is TGTGCCAGCAGCCAAACGGGAGAAGCTTGGGAGCAGTTCTTC. It specifies CASSQTGEAWEQFF.

J is TRBJ2-1 and V is TRBV27; 13 bases are shared with TRBD2. The V and J ends lost 5 bases and 8 bases, in that order; junction bases with no gene match: 9. The CDR3 consists of 16 residues. Germline assignment: CDR1 MNHEY and CDR2 SMNVEV (reference sequence). The CDR3 loop is CASSPRLAGGSYEQFF. The CDR3 DNA is TGTGCCAGCAGTCCAAGACTAGCGGGAGGCTCATATGAGCAGTTCTTC.

This clonotype was counted between two and nine times. The chain employs TRBV4-3 and TRBJ2-7, with a possible D match to TRBD2 (5 bases). Per germline, CDR1 LGHNA and CDR2 YSLEER. Trimming cost V 0 bases and J 1 base, with 10 bases left between them. CDR3 size: 15 residues. This CDR3 is CASSQDGSGSYEQYV. The DNA for the CDR3 is TGCGCCAGCAGCCAAGATGGGAGTGGGTCCTACGAGCAGTACGTC.

In nucleotides, the CDR3 is TGTGCCAGCAGCAGGCTAGCGACAGATACGCAGTATTTT. Encoded protein: CASSRLATDTQYF. V usage is TRBV7-2 and J usage is TRBJ2-3; weak D call: TRBD2 (6 bases). The CDR3 has 13 amino acids. Germline V CDR1 and CDR2: SGHTA, FQGNSA. Deletions cut 5 bases from V and 3 bases from J, with 9 bases between.

As concerns this clonotype: A much bigger clone sits one base away, suggesting this may be a read error. This chain joins TRBV7-2 and TRBJ2-2, with D perhaps given as TRBD1 or TRBD2 (7 bases each). Trimming removed 4 bases from V and 5 bases from J, with 17 bases in between. Germline lookup yields CDR1 SGHTA and CDR2 FQGNSA. CDR3 length: 16 amino acids. The CDR3 DNA sequence: TGTACCAGCAGCTCCCAGGGGGGGGAAGGTACCGGGGAGCTGTTTTTT. This codes for CTSSSQGGEGTGELFF.

The V call is TRBV6-2 or TRBV6-3, the J call TRBJ2-7; 7 bases line up with TRBD2. J gave up 7 bases and V 4 bases, and 10 bases lay outside the gene matches. CDR3 length: 14 amino acids. Germline V gene sequence: CDR1 MNHEY, CDR2 SVGEGT. The CDR3 sequence: CASSFRGGSHEQYV. The CDR3, as DNA: TGTGCCAGCAGTTTTCGGGGCGGGAGTCATGAGCAGTACGTC.

This clonotype showed up just once. The chain links TRBV12-3 or TRBV12-4 to TRBJ2-3, with 7 bases matching TRBD2. This CDR3 has 13 amino acids. CDR3 sequence: CADRGDSTDTQYF. The CDR3, as DNA: TGTGCTGACCGGGGGGACAGCACAGATACGCAGTATTTT.

This chain links TRBV7-9 with TRBJ2-7, with a weak D call TRBD2 (6 bases). V lost 4 bases to trimming and J lost 3 bases, with 7 bases between them. CDR3 length: 12 amino acids. Germline loops: CDR1 SEHNR, CDR2 FQNEAQ (reference sequence). The CDR3 region is CASSSSVYEQYF. The CDR3 coding sequence is TGTGCCAGCAGCTCTAGCGTCTACGAGCAGTACTTC.